A selection of T cell receptor beta chains follows, all from one sample in a study of spatial heterogeneity in lung cancer. TCRdb re-called the 5' RACE reads with MiXCR, one entry per CDR3 protein. Of tens of thousands of distinct CDR3 sequences in the sample, around 12% are singletons; the top ten hold just over 40%. The sequencing used PBMCs, collected at surgery. All receptors derive from a male donor with early-stage non-small cell lung cancer. Each CDR3 is given with its conserved first and last residue. A D gene is named only where the DNA matches it firmly. Clone sizes are given selectively: once, few, many, or a class where the clone is expanded.

few	TRBV4-1	TRBJ2-2	TRBD2	TGCGCCAGCAGCCGTAGCGGGGACGTGAGGGAGCTGTTTTTT	CASSRSGDVRELFF
many	TRBV7-2	TRBJ1-6	-	TGTGCCAGCAGCTTAGAGGGTTTGGGTTCTAATTCACCCCTCCACTTT	CASSLEGLGSNSPLHF
many	TRBV27	TRBJ1-1	-	TGTGCCAGCAGTTTAAGAGGCCCGAACACTGAAGCTTTCTTT	CASSLRGPNTEAFF
-	TRBV9	TRBJ1-6	-	TGTGCCAGCAGCGAGTGGACCATCGAACCACCCCTCCACTTT	CASSEWTIEPPLHF
few	TRBV10-3	TRBJ2-7	TRBD2	TGTGCCATCAGTGAGTCGACTAGCCCCGGCGAGCAGTACTTC	CAISESTSPGEQYF
few	TRBV5-1	TRBJ2-2	-	TGCGCCAGCAGCTTGGAGGGGGGCTCGAACACCGGGGAGCTGTTTTTT	CASSLEGGSNTGELFF
-	TRBV7-2	TRBJ1-5	-	TGTGCCAGCAGCTTGAACCCCGGAGGGAATCAGCCCCAGCATTTT	CASSLNPGGNQPQHF
-	TRBV7-2	TRBJ2-2	-	TGTGCCAGCAGCCTCCCGGCTCCGAACACCGGGGAGCTGTTTTTT	CASSLPAPNTGELFF
-	TRBV20-1	TRBJ2-2	-	TGCAGTGCTACCGGAACGGGGGGCTACACCGGGGAGCTGTTTTTT	CSATGTGGYTGELFF
-	TRBV7-3	TRBJ2-7	TRBD2	TGTGCCAGCAGCTGGACTAGCGGGCCTTCCTACGAGCAGTACTTC	CASSWTSGPSYEQYF
many	TRBV19	TRBJ2-2	TRBD1	TGTGCCAGTAGTATCGACAGGGCTGGCGGGGAGCTGTTTTTT	CASSIDRAGGELFF
-	TRBV29-1	TRBJ1-5	-	TGCAGCGTTGGTGGTAATAGCAATCAGCCCCAGCATTTT	CSVGGNSNQPQHF
-	TRBV18	TRBJ2-2	-	TGTGCCAGCTCACCAGGGGGCGGAACCGGGGAGCTGTTTTTT	CASSPGGGTGELFF
-	TRBV29-1	TRBJ1-2	-	TGCAGCGTTGAGGCAGGGCAGGGCTACACCTTC	CSVEAGQGYTF
-	TRBV4-1	TRBJ2-2	-	TGCGCCAGCAGCCAATTTGGCAGGAGAAACACCGGGGAGCTGTTTTTT	CASSQFGRRNTGELFF
few	TRBV21-1	TRBJ2-3	-	TGTGCCAGCAGCAAAGTTAGGCCGATGCGGCCTCCCAGCACAGATACGCAGTATTTT	CASSKVRPMRPPSTDTQYF
few	TRBV7-2	TRBJ2-5	TRBD1	TGTGCCAGCAGCCCACAAAGGGGGCGAGAGACCCAGTACTTC	CASSPQRGRETQYF
many	TRBV6-5	TRBJ2-1	TRBD2	TGTGCCAGCAGCCCGGGGGGGAATGAGCAGTTCTTC	CASSPGGNEQFF
many	TRBV28	TRBJ1-5	TRBD1	TGTGCCAGCAGCCTAAGTGCAGGGGGGAATAGGCAGCCCCAGCATTTT	CASSLSAGGNRQPQHF
-	TRBV12-3/TRBV12-4	TRBJ2-3	-	TGTGCCAGCAATAGTCCTCAGGGTACGCAGTATTTT	CASNSPQGTQYF
few	TRBV6-2/TRBV6-3	TRBJ2-3	-	TGTGCCAGCAGCCTTACCGGGACAAGCACAGATACGCAGTATTTT	CASSLTGTSTDTQYF
-	TRBV20-1	TRBJ2-1	-	TGCAGCGCCCAGGGGGGGGGCGTGGAAGAGCAGTTCTTC	CSAQGGGVEEQFF
-	TRBV6-2/TRBV6-3	TRBJ1-4	-	TGTGCCAGCAGTTATGGAGATAATGAAAAACTGTTTTTT	CASSYGDNEKLFF
-	TRBV9	TRBJ2-5	-	TGTGCCAGCAGCGCGGGCTATTCCGGGAACCAAGAGACCCAGTACTTC	CASSAGYSGNQETQYF
many	TRBV28	TRBJ2-3	-	TGTGCCAGCAGTTTATCAGGGGGCACAGATACGCAGTATTTT	CASSLSGGTDTQYF
few	TRBV7-8	TRBJ1-1	-	TGTGCCAGCAGCCTGCTTAGCTCTGAAGCTTTCTTT	CASSLLSSEAFF
-	TRBV20-1	TRBJ2-3	-	TGCAGTGCTCGGCTAGTTGGCACAGATACGCAGTATTTT	CSARLVGTDTQYF
-	TRBV4-3	TRBJ2-3	TRBD2	TGCGCCAGCAGCCAAGATCTAAAAAGGGCTAGCGGGGGTGGGGATACGCAGTATTTT	CASSQDLKRASGGGDTQYF
many	TRBV5-1	TRBJ2-5	-	TGCGCCAGCAGCTTGGAGGCTAGGCTTGAGACCCAGTACTTC	CASSLEARLETQYF
few	TRBV2	TRBJ2-5	-	TGTGCCATCGGAGGCAGGGGAACCCAAGAGACCCAGTACTTC	CAIGGRGTQETQYF
few	TRBV29-1	TRBJ2-7	TRBD1	TGCAGCGCGTACCTTCGACAGGGCCACGAGCAGTACTTC	CSAYLRQGHEQYF
few	TRBV7-2	TRBJ2-2	-	TGTGCCAGCAGCTTAGCGGCGGGTGCCGGGGAGCTGTTTTTT	CASSLAAGAGELFF
-	TRBV4-3	TRBJ2-2	-	TGCGCCAGCAGCCCACCCGCGGGGACCGGGGAGCTGTTTTTT	CASSPPAGTGELFF
few	TRBV6-2/TRBV6-3	TRBJ1-2	TRBD1	TGTGCCAGCAGAGACAGGGGATACGATGGCTACACCTTC	CASRDRGYDGYTF
-	TRBV12-3/TRBV12-4	TRBJ2-2	TRBD1	TGTGCCAGCAGCTACAGGGGGCGTGGGGAGCTGTTTTTT	CASSYRGRGELFF
many	TRBV28	TRBJ1-4	-	TGTGCCAGCATTCAGTCCCTTAGAGGAAAACTGTTTTTT	CASIQSLRGKLFF
-	TRBV7-9	TRBJ2-2	-	TGTGCCAGCAGCTCGAACACCGGGGAGCTGTTTTTT	CASSSNTGELFF
-	TRBV5-1	TRBJ2-7	-	TGCGCCAGCAGTAGCCAGGGCCAGACCTACGAGCAGTACTTC	CASSSQGQTYEQYF
-	TRBV7-2	TRBJ2-5	TRBD1	TGTGCCAGCAGCTATCGGACAGGGACGTTCTACGAGACCCAGTACTTC	CASSYRTGTFYETQYF
few	TRBV27	TRBJ1-2	-	TGTGCCAGCAGTAGATCGCACCCACAATTGGGCTACACCTTC	CASSRSHPQLGYTF
few	TRBV7-9	TRBJ2-5	-	TGTGCCAGCAGACAGTCTTTCCAAGAGACCCAGTACTTC	CASRQSFQETQYF
-	TRBV6-6	TRBJ1-1	-	TGTGCCAGCAGTTACTCGGGGGGCGCTGAAGCTTTCTTT	CASSYSGGAEAFF
few	TRBV27	TRBJ2-6	-	TGTGCCAGCAGGAGACTCACAGTCTCTGGGGCCAACGTCCTGACTTTC	CASRRLTVSGANVLTF
few	TRBV7-9	TRBJ2-6	TRBD1	TGTGCCAGCAGCCTAAGCCGGACAGGGTTGAGCGGGGCCAACGTCCTGACTTTC	CASSLSRTGLSGANVLTF
-	TRBV7-2	TRBJ2-5	TRBD2	TGTGCCAGCAGCCTCACGACTAGCGGGGGATCCAAAAAGACCCAGTACTTC	CASSLTTSGGSKKTQYF
-	TRBV7-2	TRBJ2-3	TRBD2	TGTGCCAGCAGCTTTATAGCGGGAGTCACAGATACGCAGTATTTT	CASSFIAGVTDTQYF
many	TRBV7-9	TRBJ2-1	-	TGTGCCAGCACGGGGCAGGCAAACTACAATGAGCAGTTCTTC	CASTGQANYNEQFF
few	TRBV28	TRBJ2-3	-	TGTGCCAGCAGGACCTATACGCAGTATTTT	CASRTYTQYF
few	TRBV3-1	TRBJ2-5	TRBD2	TGTGCCAGCAGCCAAGAGCGGGGGGGAGGACAGACCCAGTACTTC	CASSQERGGGQTQYF
many	TRBV5-1	TRBJ2-1	TRBD2	TGCGCCAGCAGCTTGGCCCCCAGCGGGGGCTACAATGAGCAGTTCTTC	CASSLAPSGGYNEQFF
-	TRBV18	TRBJ2-1	-	TGTGCCAGCTCAATTGCGGTCTACAATGAGCAGTTCTTC	CASSIAVYNEQFF
-	TRBV5-1	TRBJ2-5	-	TGCGCCAGCAGCAGCCTTTATTCGGAGACCCAGTACTTC	CASSSLYSETQYF
-	TRBV28	TRBJ1-4	-	TGTGCCAGCAGTTTATCAGGGGTAGACGAAAAACTGTTTTTT	CASSLSGVDEKLFF
-	TRBV28	TRBJ2-3	TRBD2	TGTGCCAGCAGGACTAGCGGGAGATTCGATACGCAGTATTTT	CASRTSGRFDTQYF
-	TRBV28	TRBJ2-7	-	TGTGCCAGCAGCCCCTTTGGGTACGAGCAGTACTTC	CASSPFGYEQYF
few	TRBV10-3	TRBJ2-5	TRBD1	TGTGCCATCAGAAGACAGGGGGTCCAAGAGACCCAGTACTTC	CAIRRQGVQETQYF
-	TRBV20-1	TRBJ2-7	-	TGCAGTGCTAGGGCCCGAGGCTACGAGCAGTACTTC	CSARARGYEQYF
many	TRBV28	TRBJ2-7	TRBD1	TGTGCCAGCAGCCCACCAGGACAGGGGCTCCACGAGCAGTACTTC	CASSPPGQGLHEQYF
few	TRBV20-1	TRBJ2-1	TRBD2	TGCAGTGCTAGTAGTGGACTAGGTCTGGAGGAGCAGTTCTTC	CSASSGLGLEEQFF